This T cell receptor beta chain was found in a study of T cell repertoires in cytomegalovirus infection. The sample holds a few counts of this clonotype. Its target is unknown. With 3 bases clipped from V and 5 bases from J, the junction kept 15 bases outside the gene matches. CDR3 length: 20 residues. Germline loops: CDR1 SGHVS, CDR2 FNYEAQ. TCRdb redid the calling of the reads with MiXCR, one entry per CDR3 protein. The profile shows approximately 74,000 distinct CDR3 sequences, 35% to 45% of them singletons. The V gene is TRBV7-6, the J gene TRBJ2-2; 13 nucleotides align to TRBD2. The receptor was derived from a human donor in good health (CMV status not recorded). Some clones in this sample may be carry-over from other donors' samples. The sample consisted of CD8+ T cells from cultured PBMCs, taken from culture after CMV antigen stimulation. The CDR3 bases are TGTGCCAGCAGCTTTACTGACCCGGGACTAGCGGGGCAAGAGACCGGGGAGCTGTTTTTT. It yields the protein CASSFTDPGLAGQETGELFF.